The clone carrying this TCR beta chain was recorded a few times. Germline assignment: CDR1 SEHNR and CDR2 FQNEAQ (reference sequence). V was shortened by 5 bases and J by 1 base, with 18 bases between the two germline ends. The CDR3 loop spans 18 amino acids. This sample stems from a study of OX40 agonist ivuxolimab in advanced cancers. Repertoires were generated with immunoSEQ multiplex PCR, while TCRdb's copy carries only in-frame clones and drops some. The sample yields 33,000 or so clones, less than 80% seen once. Enrollment shut out patients with autoimmune disease history or systemic immunosuppression.

J is TRBJ2-6 and V is TRBV7-9; D tentatively reads TRBD1 or TRBD2 (7 bases each). The sample consisted of CD4+ or CD8+ T cells sorted from blood, taken in a trial of the OX40 agonist ivuxolimab. The sequence derives from an adult with an advanced solid tumor such as melanoma, head and neck, liver or kidney cancer. CDR3 coding DNA: TGTGCCAGCAGCCAGGGGAGGGGGCCTGGGTCTGGGGCCAACGTCCTGACTTTC. Translating it yields CASSQGRGPGSGANVLTF.